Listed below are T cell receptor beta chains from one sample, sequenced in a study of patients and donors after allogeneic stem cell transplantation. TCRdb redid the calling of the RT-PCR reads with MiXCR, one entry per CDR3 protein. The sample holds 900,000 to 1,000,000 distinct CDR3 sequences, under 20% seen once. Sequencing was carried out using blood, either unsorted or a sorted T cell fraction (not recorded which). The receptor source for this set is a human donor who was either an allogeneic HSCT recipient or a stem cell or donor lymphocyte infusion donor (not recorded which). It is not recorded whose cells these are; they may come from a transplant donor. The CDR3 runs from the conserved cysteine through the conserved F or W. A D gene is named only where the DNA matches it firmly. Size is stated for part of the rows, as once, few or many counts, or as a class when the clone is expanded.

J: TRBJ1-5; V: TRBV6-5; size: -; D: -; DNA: TGTGCCAGCAGTTACAACATGAATCAGCCCCAGCATTTT; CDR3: CASSYNMNQPQHF
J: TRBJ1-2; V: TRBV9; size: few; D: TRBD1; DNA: TGTGCCAGCAGCGACCTCCGACAGGGGCTTTATGGCTACACCTTC; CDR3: CASSDLRQGLYGYTF
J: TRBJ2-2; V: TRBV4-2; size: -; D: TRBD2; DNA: TGTGCCAGCAGCCAAGAGCGGGGGGGGCTTACCGGGGAGCTGTTTTTT; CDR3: CASSQERGGLTGELFF
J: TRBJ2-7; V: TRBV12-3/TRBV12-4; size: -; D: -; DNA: TGTGCCAGCAGACCCCAGGGGAGCCCCTCCGAGCAGTACTTC; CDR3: CASRPQGSPSEQYF
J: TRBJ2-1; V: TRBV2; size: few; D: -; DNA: TGTGCCATCACGGCGCCGGGATCGTCTACCTCCTACAATGAGCAGTTCTTC; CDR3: CAITAPGSSTSYNEQFF
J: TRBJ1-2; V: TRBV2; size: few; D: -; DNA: TGTGCCAGCACGGGGCGGAGGGGGACGAGTGGCTACACCTTC; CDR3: CASTGRRGTSGYTF
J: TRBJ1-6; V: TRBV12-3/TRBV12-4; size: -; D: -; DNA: TGTGCCAGCAAAACCCATCACAGTTCACCCCTCCACTTT; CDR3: CASKTHHSSPLHF
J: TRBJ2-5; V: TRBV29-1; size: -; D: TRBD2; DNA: TGCAGCGCGGGAGGGAGGGGTTCAGAGACCCAGTACTTC; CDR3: CSAGGRGSETQYF
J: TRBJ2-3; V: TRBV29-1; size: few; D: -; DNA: TGCAGCGAAACGGGACTCCTCACAGATACGCAGTATTTT; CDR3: CSETGLLTDTQYF
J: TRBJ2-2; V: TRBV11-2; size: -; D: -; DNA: TGTGCCAGCAGCTCCCGGACAGCTTTTATCGGGGAGCTGTTTTTT; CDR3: CASSSRTAFIGELFF
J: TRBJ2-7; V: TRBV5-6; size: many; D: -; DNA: TGTGCCAGCAGCAACCCTCCGGGACCCTCCTACGAGCAGTACTTC; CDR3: CASSNPPGPSYEQYF
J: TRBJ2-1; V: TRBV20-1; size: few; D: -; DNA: TGCAGTGCTTCCCTAGCTGGTGAGCAGTTCTTC; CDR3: CSASLAGEQFF